These 7 T cell receptor beta chains originate from one sample sequenced in a study of cytomegalovirus exposure and HLA in healthy donors. Primers included in the PCR were 60 Vbeta and 13 Jbeta primers. Clones were read by immunoSEQ multiplex PCR, and TCRdb kept only the in-frame ones, dropping some. The sample includes some 75,000 clones, about four fifths of them seen just once. The specimen sequenced was PBMCs. The origin of the receptors is a man between 18 and 29 years old in good health and CMV-seropositive.

J is TRBJ1-1 and V is TRBV11-2; 7 bases are a match to TRBD1. Germline lookup yields CDR1 SGHAT and CDR2 FQNNGV. V shed 5 bases and J 6 bases; nucleotides not matched to a gene: 6. This CDR3 has 13 amino acids. As DNA, the CDR3 is TGTGCCAGCAGCGCCACAGGGGAGTCTGAAGCTTTCTTT. The encoded protein is CASSATGESEAFF.

The genes are TRBV29-1 and TRBJ2-6; 9 nucleotides align to TRBD1. The CDR3 loop spans 15 amino acids. Unmatched junction bases numbered 7, after V lost 6 bases and J lost 4 bases. The germline V gene has CDR1 SQVTM and CDR2 ANQGSEA. This CDR3 reads CSVAGTGTGANVLTF. CDR3 DNA: TGCAGCGTGGCCGGGACAGGGACCGGGGCCAACGTCCTGACTTTC.

This rearrangement joins TRBV6-1 to TRBJ2-7; no clear D. The CDR3 totals 11 residues. Germline CDR1 and CDR2: MNHNS and SASEGT. The ends were cut back, 6 bases at V and 6 bases at J, with 9 bases in the middle. The CDR3 loop reads CASSPRVEQYF. The CDR3 bases are TGTGCCAGCAGCCCACGAGTCGAGCAGTACTTC.

The genes are TRBV6-5 and TRBJ2-1; 13 bases align to TRBD2. Unmatched junction bases numbered 7, after V lost 4 bases and J lost 10 bases. CDR1 and CDR2 from the germline V gene are MNHEY and SVGAGI. The CDR3 loop spans 15 amino acids. In nucleotides, the CDR3 is TGTGCCAGCAGTTCACTAGCGGGAGGGCCGGGGGAGCAGTTCTTC. The encoded protein is CASSSLAGGPGEQFF.

This clone was detected once. This chain connects TRBV28 to TRBJ2-6; a weak D match, TRBD1 (5 bases). The ends were cut back, 10 bases at V and 2 bases at J, with 9 bases in the middle. Germline V CDR1 and CDR2: MDHEN, SYDVKM. This CDR3 is built from 13 residues. As DNA, the CDR3 is TGTGCCACCGTCAGGGCTGGGGCCAACGTCCTGACTTTC. Encoded protein: CATVRAGANVLTF.

This chain connects TRBV9 to TRBJ2-2; D is uncertain. Germline V gene lookup returns CDR1 SGDLS and CDR2 YYNGEE. The CDR3 has 12 residues. The ends were cut back, 4 bases at V and 4 bases at J, with 5 bases in the middle. The CDR3 is CASSLRTGELFF. The CDR3 nucleotides are TGTGCCAGCAGCCTACGCACCGGGGAGCTGTTTTTT. The full variable domain, rest sourced from reference TRBV9 and TRBJ2-2, is DSGVTQTPKHLITATGQRVTLRCSPRSGDLSVYWYQQSLDQGLQFLIQYYNGEERAKGNILERFSAQQFPDLHSELNLSSLELGDSALYFCASSLRTGELFFGEGSRLTVL.

Details on this clone: The sample contains more than one DNA sequence encoding this CDR3. The rearrangement uses TRBV9 and TRBJ1-2; no reliable D call. The CDR3 has 14 amino acids. The germline V gene encodes CDR1 SGDLS and CDR2 YYNGEE. The germline V and J ends were trimmed by 0 bases and 2 bases, with 8 bases remaining between them. The CDR3 DNA follows: TGTGCCAGCAGCGTAGGAGGGAGAAACTATGGCTACACCTTC. It codes for CASSVGGRNYGYTF.